Each of the 29 T cell receptor beta chains below was sequenced from the same sample in a study of blood T cell repertoires in COVID-19. The repertoire was sequenced with immunoSEQ multiplex PCR; TCRdb's copy has only in-frame clones and lacks some. Of under 65,000 clones listed, around 91% are singletons. The sequenced sample was peripheral blood. These receptors all stem from a human donor in a cohort sampled during active COVID-19.

The chain combines TRBV13 with TRBJ1-1; a possible D gene is TRBD1 (5 bases). V dropped 1 base and J dropped 4 bases, with 10 bases sitting between them. The CDR3 contains 14 residues. Germline V CDR1 and CDR2: PRHDT, FYEKMQ (reference sequence). This CDR3 reads CASSLATGGTEAFF. The CDR3 DNA reads TGTGCCAGCAGCTTAGCCACAGGCGGCACTGAAGCTTTCTTT.

The J gene is TRBJ2-6, the V gene TRBV27; D is ambiguous. Trimming pared 4 bases from V and 0 bases from J, leaving 4 bases between. Looked up from germline, CDR1 is MNHEY and CDR2 is SMNVEV (reference sequence). This CDR3 is 14 amino acids long. The CDR3 reads CASSSNSGANVLTF. The CDR3 DNA is TGTGCCAGCAGTTCTAACTCTGGGGCCAACGTCCTGACTTTC.

The rearrangement uses TRBV5-4 and TRBJ2-3; D is unresolved. Germline V gene sequence: CDR1 SGHNT, CDR2 YYREEE (reference sequence). CDR3 length: 15 amino acids. Trimming removed 4 bases from V and 2 bases from J, with 14 bases in between. The DNA for the CDR3 is TGTGCCAGCAGCCCCCCGCGAGAACTCACAGATACGCAGTATTTT. Translating gives CASSPPRELTDTQYF.

The J gene is TRBJ1-1, the V gene TRBV9; unclear D gene. Germline values: CDR1 SGDLS, CDR2 YYNGEE. The CDR3 totals 13 residues. Trimming pared 0 bases from V and 5 bases from J, leaving 8 bases between. The CDR3 reads CASSVESVTEAFF. The CDR3 DNA reads TGTGCCAGCAGCGTAGAGTCGGTGACTGAAGCTTTCTTT.

The CDR3 DNA is TGTGCCAGTAGTATCGGGCTAGCGGGGGCCACGCAGTATTTT. Translated, it gives CASSIGLAGATQYF. V gene TRBV19 combines with J gene TRBJ2-3, with 10 bases aligning to TRBD2. CDR1 LNHDA and CDR2 SQIVND come from the germline V gene (reference sequence). V dropped 3 bases and J dropped 9; count of bases not matched to a gene: 6. CDR3 length equals 14 residues.

CDR3 sequence: CASKTGGPNQPQHF. The CDR3 coding sequence is TGCGCCAGCAAAACCGGAGGACCCAATCAGCCCCAGCATTTT. The J gene is TRBJ1-5, the V gene TRBV23-1; no clear D gene. TRBV23-1 is given ORF status, its function remaining uncertain. V was clipped by 7 bases and J by 3 bases, with 13 bases between them. This CDR3 has 14 residues.

J is TRBJ1-4 and V is TRBV7-2, with no clear D. Deletions cut 2 bases from V and 4 bases from J, with 8 bases between. Germline assignment: CDR1 SGHTA and CDR2 FQGNSA. CDR3 length equals 14 residues. CDR3 coding DNA: TGTGCCAGCAGCTTAACCAGGCTTAATGAAAAACTGTTTTTT. This encodes CASSLTRLNEKLFF.

The chain combines TRBV5-6 with TRBJ1-4; the match to TRBD1 covers 12 bases. The V gene's germline CDR1 is SGHDT and CDR2 YYEEEE. The CDR3 runs 16 residues. Germline trimming cut 3 bases from V and 8 bases from J; bases unmatched to any gene: 8. DNA for the CDR3: TGTGCCAGCAGCTGGGACAGGGGGCTCTTAAACGAAAAACTGTTTTTT. It codes for CASSWDRGLLNEKLFF.

This clone was seen a single time. The chain recombines TRBV28 with TRBJ1-2; no definite D call. The CDR3 has 15 residues. Germline V CDR1 and CDR2: MDHEN, SYDVKM. Trimming took 7 bases from V and 0 from J, leaving 15 bases between them. CDR3: CASNSGLYTNYGYTF. The DNA of the CDR3 is TGTGCCAGCAACTCGGGGTTGTACACTAACTATGGCTACACCTTC.

This rearrangement joins TRBV7-2 to TRBJ1-2; the D is unclear. Germline V gene sequence: CDR1 SGHTA, CDR2 FQGNSA. CDR3 length: 14 residues. V lost 1 base and J lost 5, with 11 bases in between. CDR3 sequence (DNA): TGTGCCAGCAGCTTAGTGGCAGGAACATATGGCTACACCTTC. As protein: CASSLVAGTYGYTF.

The V and J genes are TRBV18 and TRBJ2-5; D is unresolved. CDR3 length: 15 amino acids. V lost 6 bases and J lost 2, with 16 bases in between. Germline lookup yields CDR1 KGHSH and CDR2 LQKENI. Here the CDR3 DNA reads TGTGCCAGCTCGCATTCTTGGCGAGGACAAGAGACCCAGTACTTC. This gives the protein CASSHSWRGQETQYF. The full variable domain, in which reference TRBV18 and TRBJ2-5 provide the parts outside the CDR3, is NAGVMQNPRHLVRRRGQEARLRCSPMKGHSHVYWYRQLPEEGLKFMVYLQKENIIDESGMPKERFSAEFPKEGPSILRIQQVVRGDSAAYFCASSHSWRGQETQYFGPGTRLLVL.

The chain combines TRBV13 with TRBJ1-2, with 8 bases that match TRBD1. Germline loops: CDR1 PRHDT, CDR2 FYEKMQ (reference sequence). The CDR3 is made up of 15 amino acids. The ends lost 5 bases at V and 2 bases at J; junction bases unmatched: 7. In nucleotides, the CDR3 is TGTGCCAGCAGCCCGTCCGGGACAGGAAACTATGGCTACACCTTC. It is translated as CASSPSGTGNYGYTF.

This rearrangement joins TRBV24-1 to TRBJ2-6; D not certain. The CDR3 length is 15 residues. V shed 3 bases and J shed 0 bases, with 5 bases lying between them. Looked up from germline, CDR1 is KGHDR and CDR2 is SFDVKD. The CDR3: CATSDVNSGANVLTF. The DNA for the CDR3 is TGTGCCACCAGTGATGTTAACTCTGGGGCCAACGTCCTGACTTTC.

A single count supports this clone. The rearrangement joins TRBV6-2 or TRBV6-3 to TRBJ2-4; 13 nucleotides line up with TRBD2. Germline V gene data show CDR1 as MNHEY and CDR2 as SVGEGT. V shed 6 bases and J 0 bases; nucleotides not matched to a gene: 8. The CDR3 has 18 amino acids. The CDR3 coding sequence is TGTGCCAGCAGCGCGGTACTAGCGGGGGGGTTAGCCAAAAACATTCAGTACTTC. It translates to CASSAVLAGGLAKNIQYF.

The V gene is TRBV9, the J gene TRBJ2-3; D call uncertain. Trimming left V 2 bases short and J 0 bases short, with 4 bases between. The CDR3 spans 13 residues. From germline, CDR1 is SGDLS and CDR2 YYNGEE. As DNA, the CDR3 is TGTGCCAGCAGCGTCACTAGCACAGATACGCAGTATTTT. Its translation is CASSVTSTDTQYF.

V is TRBV4-3 and J is TRBJ1-5; TRBD1 agrees at 7 bases. V shed 1 base, J shed 6 bases, and the junction held 6 bases outside the gene matches. Germline CDR1 reads LGHNA; CDR2 reads YSLEER. The CDR3 consists of 15 residues. DNA of the CDR3: TGCGCCAGCAGCCAAGGCCGACAGGGCTCTCAGCCCCAGCATTTT. This codes for CASSQGRQGSQPQHF.

This clone has a single count. The chain uses TRBV27 and TRBJ2-1, with 12 bases fitting TRBD2. The germline CDR1 and CDR2 sequences are MNHEY and SMNVEV (reference sequence). CDR3 size: 15 residues. Unmatched junction bases numbered 12, after V lost 8 bases and J lost 10 bases. As DNA, the CDR3 is TGTGCCAGCGGCTCGGGACTAGCGGGTCTGACGGAGCAGTTCTTC. It translates to CASGSGLAGLTEQFF.

The chain combines TRBV3-1 (or the pseudogene TRBV3-2) with TRBJ2-1, with D possibly TRBD2 on 6 matching bases. Germline values: CDR1 LGHDT, CDR2 YNNKEL (reference sequence). The germline V and J ends were trimmed by 1 base and 4 bases, with 14 bases remaining between them. CDR3 length equals 16 residues. The CDR3 region is CASSQAISGDYNEQFF. The CDR3 DNA is TGTGCCAGCAGCCAAGCAATCTCGGGGGATTACAATGAGCAGTTCTTC.

The chain has TRBV18 and TRBJ1-5; TRBD1 is a possible D gene (6 bases). CDR3 size: 14 residues. The germline V gene has CDR1 KGHSH and CDR2 LQKENI. Deletions cut 3 bases from V and 2 bases from J, with 8 bases between. This chain's CDR3 is CASSPGAGNQPQHF. The CDR3 nucleotides are TGTGCCAGCTCACCGGGGGCAGGCAATCAGCCCCAGCATTTT. The entire variable domain, with the rest obtained from reference TRBV18 and TRBJ1-5, is as follows: NAGVMQNPRHLVRRRGQEARLRCSPMKGHSHVYWYRQLPEEGLKFMVYLQKENIIDESGMPKERFSAEFPKEGPSILRIQQVVRGDSAAYFCASSPGAGNQPQHFGDGTRLSIL.

The rearrangement uses TRBV18 and TRBJ1-1, with D perhaps TRBD1 (6 bases). CDR1 is KGHSH and CDR2 is LQKENI in the germline V gene. V was cut by 1 base and J by 3 bases, with 12 bases left in between. This CDR3 region has 15 residues. The CDR3 nucleotides are TGTGCCAGCTCACCACTCGGACAGCCCGACACTGAAGCTTTCTTT. It is translated as CASSPLGQPDTEAFF.

This sequence joins TRBV7-9 and TRBJ2-7; no reliable D call. Between the trimmed V and J ends, which lost 8 bases and 3 bases, there was a span of 11 bases. The CDR3 contains 12 residues. CDR1 and CDR2 (germline): SEHNR, FQNEAQ (reference sequence). Here the CDR3 DNA reads TGTGCCAGCGGCCTTCAACACTACGAGCAGTACTTC. It codes for CASGLQHYEQYF.

The count of this clone is one. The chain links TRBV9 to TRBJ2-3, with 7 positions matching TRBD2. Germline CDR1 reads SGDLS; CDR2 reads YYNGEE. This CDR3 has 14 residues. Germline trimming cut 1 base from V and 6 bases from J; bases unmatched to any gene: 5. The CDR3 is CASSVLVAGDTQYF. The CDR3 DNA reads as TGTGCCAGCAGCGTATTGGTAGCGGGTGATACGCAGTATTTT. The variable domain in full, with the rest retrieved from reference TRBV9 and TRBJ2-3, is DSGVTQTPKHLITATGQRVTLRCSPRSGDLSVYWYQQSLDQGLQFLIQYYNGEERAKGNILERFSAQQFPDLHSELNLSSLELGDSALYFCASSVLVAGDTQYFGPGTRLTVL.

This sequence joins TRBV6-5 and TRBJ1-4; tentative D call: TRBD1 (6 bases). The CDR3 is 15 residues long. Germline V lookup: CDR1 MNHEY, CDR2 SVGAGI. Trimming removed 7 bases at V and 7 bases at J, with 19 bases between. The CDR3 loop reads CASNNRGGGSEKLFF. The CDR3 nucleotides read TGTGCCAGCAACAATAGAGGGGGTGGCAGTGAAAAACTGTTTTTT.

The chain joins TRBV9 to TRBJ2-3; TRBD2 aligns across 11 bases. The V gene's germline CDR1 is SGDLS and CDR2 YYNGEE. V shed 0 bases, J shed 0 bases, and the junction held 9 bases outside the gene matches. This CDR3 region has 19 residues. CDR3 coding DNA: TGTGCCAGCAGCGTAGCTTTTTCTAGCGGGGGGCGGAGCACAGATACGCAGTATTTT. It translates to CASSVAFSSGGRSTDTQYF.

The J gene is TRBJ1-4, the V gene TRBV28; 9 bases align to TRBD1. Looked up from germline, CDR1 is MDHEN and CDR2 is SYDVKM. The CDR3 loop spans 15 amino acids. V shed 10 bases, J shed 5 bases, and the junction held 11 bases outside the gene matches. The DNA for the CDR3 is TGTGCCACCGCTGGACCCGGGACAGGGAATGAAAAACTGTTTTTT. Translating gives CATAGPGTGNEKLFF.

This rearrangement joins TRBV10-2 to TRBJ1-5; TRBD1 matches at 10 bases. Germline CDR1 is WSHSY and CDR2 is SAAADI. The CDR3 is made up of 18 amino acids. V lost 8 bases to trimming and J lost 4 bases; unmatched junction nucleotides: 17. CDR3 region: CASRNLLNRDRGNQPQHF. CDR3 coding DNA: TGCGCCAGCCGTAACCTATTAAACCGGGACAGGGGAAATCAGCCCCAGCATTTT.

This clone was detected once. V gene TRBV7-8 combines with J gene TRBJ2-1; 7 bases line up with TRBD2. Germline V lookup: CDR1 SGHVS, CDR2 FQNEAQ. There are 16 residues in the CDR3. Losses at the gene ends were 2 bases for V and 3 bases for J; bases not matched to a gene: 7. CDR3 bases: TGTGCCAGCAGCTTAACAGAGCGGGACCTCTACAATGAGCAGTTCTTC. As protein: CASSLTERDLYNEQFF.

This sequence joins TRBV14 and TRBJ1-4; possible D gene TRBD1, 5 bases. This CDR3 is built from 16 residues. V was cut by 6 bases and J by 8 bases, with 22 bases left in between. Looked up from germline, CDR1 is SGHDN and CDR2 is FVKESK. The CDR3 is CASSKNLGAVKEKLFF. As DNA, the CDR3 is TGTGCCAGCAGTAAAAACCTAGGGGCCGTGAAGGAAAAACTGTTTTTT.

The rearrangement uses TRBV5-1 and TRBJ2-3; 10 nucleotides align to TRBD1. The J segment lost 4 bases and the V segment lost 4 bases, leaving 3 bases of the junction unmatched. Germline V gives CDR1 SGHRS, CDR2 YFSETQ. The CDR3 contains 14 residues. CDR3 protein: CASSEGQGPDTQYF. The CDR3 coding sequence is TGCGCCAGCAGCGAGGGACAGGGGCCAGATACGCAGTATTTT.